These 24 T cell receptor beta chains were all obtained from the same sample, sequenced in a study of blood T cells in healthy people across ages. Sample-barcoded 5' priming and a J-beta primer mix drove a second PCR of roughly 7 to 11 cycles. TCRdb redid the calling of the 5' RACE reads with MiXCR, one entry per CDR3 protein. This repertoire shows about 640,000 distinct CDR3 sequences, about 30% found once; its top ten account for approximately 14%. The source material was blood. These receptors came from a woman older than 75 in good health.

Many counts were recorded for this clonotype. The chain is built from TRBV7-9 and TRBJ1-1; D ambiguous. V lost 3 bases to trimming and J lost 1 base, with 12 bases between them. CDR3 size: 15 residues. In germline, CDR1 is SEHNR, CDR2 FQNEAQ (reference sequence). The DNA of the CDR3 is TGTGCCAGCAGCTTCCCAAATATTGGGAACACTGAAGCTTTCTTT. Translating it yields CASSFPNIGNTEAFF.

This clonotype was counted a few times. The chain employs TRBV12-3 or TRBV12-4 and TRBJ2-3; 7 nucleotides line up with TRBD1. The CDR3 extends over 17 amino acids. V lost 4 bases and J lost 4; bases outside the gene matches: 14. The CDR3 loop is CASSSQTGPEGADTQYF. CDR3 in DNA: TGTGCCAGCAGTTCCCAGACAGGGCCGGAAGGAGCAGATACGCAGTATTTT.

This clonotype turned up a few times. This chain uses TRBV2 with TRBJ1-1, with 7 bases identical to TRBD1. This CDR3 contains 15 residues. V shed 6 bases and J 3 bases; nucleotides not matched to a gene: 10. The germline V gene encodes CDR1 SNHLY and CDR2 FYNNEI. The CDR3 sequence is CASRRLQGPYTEAFF. CDR3 bases: TGTGCCAGCAGGAGGCTACAGGGGCCTTACACTGAAGCTTTCTTT. The entire variable domain, with the rest obtained from reference TRBV2 and TRBJ1-1, is as follows: EPEVTQTPSHQVTQMGQEVILRCVPISNHLYFYWYRQILGQKVEFLVSFYNNEISEKSEIFDDQFSVERPDGSNFTLKIRSTKLEDSAMYFCASRRLQGPYTEAFFGQGTRLTVV.

The genes are TRBV7-2 and TRBJ1-4; 10 bases fit TRBD1. Unmatched junction bases numbered 3, after V lost 5 bases and J lost 3 bases. The CDR3 sequence is 15 residues long. The germline V gene has CDR1 SGHTA and CDR2 FQGNSA. The CDR3 reads CASSPDRGPNEKLFF. CDR3 DNA sequence: TGTGCCAGCAGCCCCGACAGGGGGCCTAATGAAAAACTGTTTTTT.

The rearrangement links TRBV20-1 to TRBJ2-1; 10 bases match TRBD2. V lost 6 bases and J lost 6; bases outside the gene matches: 8. The CDR3 runs to 14 residues. Per the germline V gene, CDR1 is DFQATT and CDR2 is SNEGSKA (reference sequence). CDR3 residues: CSARTSGKLNEQFF. CDR3 bases: TGCAGTGCCCGGACTAGCGGAAAACTCAATGAGCAGTTCTTC.

The chain has TRBV3-1 and TRBJ2-5; TRBD2 agrees at 9 bases. This CDR3 has 18 amino acids. V lost 4 bases and J lost 4; bases outside the gene matches: 16. Germline assignment: CDR1 LGHDT and CDR2 YNNKEL (reference sequence). For the CDR3, the DNA is TGTGCCAGCAGCCGATTGGGAGCGGGGGGACTCCAGGCAGAGACCCAGTACTTC. Protein sequence: CASSRLGAGGLQAETQYF.

On this clonotype: This could be a read error, since a much larger clone is one nucleotide away. This chain joins TRBV28 and TRBJ2-1; D is tentatively TRBD1 or TRBD2 (5 bases each). Near its end, the DNA agrees better with TRBJ2-7, so the J call may be wrong. There are 16 residues in the CDR3. Germline V gene lookup returns CDR1 MDHEN and CDR2 SYDVKM. CDR3 protein: CASSSTEGRSYNEQYF. The CDR3 DNA follows: TGTGCCAGCAGTTCCACAGAGGGGAGATCCTACAATGAGCAGTACTTC.

This clonotype was picked up a small number of times. A much larger clone is a single base away; this may be a read error. The gene calls are TRBV20-1 and TRBJ2-3; perhaps TRBD1 as D (6 bases). With 4 bases removed from V and 2 bases from J, the gap between germline ends came to 13 bases. The germline V gene encodes CDR1 DFQATT and CDR2 SNEGSKA (reference sequence). This CDR3 comprises 14 residues. For the CDR3, the DNA is TGCAGTGCTAAAGACAGGACGCCCACAGATACGCAGTATTTT. Its translation is CSAKDRTPTDTQYF.

Worth noting for this clonotype: A much larger clone lies a single base off, so this may be a read error. This chain joins TRBV9 and TRBJ2-7; TRBD1 or TRBD2 may be the D gene (5 bases each). Looked up from germline, CDR1 is SGDLS and CDR2 is YYNGEE. The CDR3 runs 14 residues. V shed 0 bases and J shed 2 bases, with 9 bases lying between them. The CDR3 loop is CASSVASRAYEQYF. The CDR3 DNA reads as TGTGCCAGCAGCGTAGCTAGCAGGGCCTACGAGCAGTACTTC.

This clonotype was detected ten times or more. The chain employs TRBV7-9 and TRBJ2-1, with TRBD2 matching 7 bases. V was clipped by 6 bases and J by 0 bases; unmatched bases: 5. Germline loops: CDR1 SEHNR, CDR2 FQNEAQ (reference sequence). The CDR3 contains 15 residues. DNA for the CDR3: TGTGCCAGCAGTCCAGCGGGGAACTCCTACAATGAGCAGTTCTTC. It translates to CASSPAGNSYNEQFF. Variable domain in full (rest from reference TRBV7-9 and TRBJ2-1): DTGVSQNPRHKITKRGQNVTFRCDPISEHNRLYWYRQTLGQGPEFLTYFQNEAQLEKSRLLSDRFSAERPKGSFSTLEIQRTEQGDSAMYLCASSPAGNSYNEQFFGPGTRLTVL.

This clonotype occurred a few times. The genes are TRBV27 and TRBJ1-2; no reliable D call. Between the trimmed V and J ends, which lost 5 bases and 3 bases, there was a span of 13 bases. The CDR3 loop spans 14 amino acids. From germline, CDR1 is MNHEY and CDR2 SMNVEV (reference sequence). The CDR3 region has the DNA TGTGCCAGCAGTCCCCTGATGGCGGACTATGGCTACACCTTC. Translating it yields CASSPLMADYGYTF.

This clonotype was seen at least ten times. The CDR3: CASRRDATNEKLFF. The CDR3 nucleotides are TGTGCCAGCAGGAGAGATGCAACTAATGAAAAACTGTTTTTT. The chain links TRBV6-1 to TRBJ1-4; D ambiguous. V dropped 6 bases and J dropped 0 bases, with 8 bases sitting between them. The CDR3 is made up of 14 amino acids. The germline V gene has CDR1 MNHNS and CDR2 SASEGT.

This clonotype was counted many times. CDR3 sequence: CASSQESGDTQYF. CDR3 coding DNA: TGCGCCAGCAGCCAAGAGAGCGGAGATACGCAGTATTTT. This chain connects TRBV4-1 to TRBJ2-3; a weak D match, TRBD2 (5 bases). V gave up 0 bases and J gave up 5 bases, with 6 bases separating them. CDR3 size: 13 residues. The V gene's germline CDR1 is MGHRA and CDR2 YSYEKL.

Ten or more counts support this clonotype. One base away lies a much larger clone, so this may be a sequencing read error. As DNA, the CDR3 is TGCAGCGCCAGGGGCGGGGGGGACTACAATGAGCAGTTCTTC. Amino acids: CSARGGGDYNEQFF. This chain joins TRBV29-1 and TRBJ2-1; 9 bases are a match to TRBD2. From germline, CDR1 is SQVTM and CDR2 ANQGSEA. The V gene end was trimmed by 7 bases and the J gene end by 3 bases; junction bases not matched to a gene: 7. The CDR3 consists of 14 residues.

This clonotype was detected ten times or more. The chain is built from TRBV7-6 and TRBJ2-5; D is perhaps TRBD2 (5 bases). Trimming removed 6 bases from V and 2 bases from J, with 13 bases in between. CDR3 length: 14 amino acids. Germline CDR1 reads SGHVS; CDR2 reads FNYEAQ. This chain's CDR3 is CASSTRTRQETQYF. For the CDR3, the DNA is TGTGCCAGCAGTACCCGGACTCGACAAGAGACCCAGTACTTC.

The rearrangement uses TRBV9 and TRBJ2-7; 10 nucleotides line up with TRBD2. The J call may be incorrect, as the DNA end agrees better with TRBJ2-5. Per the germline V gene, CDR1 is SGDLS and CDR2 is YYNGEE. CDR3 length: 15 amino acids. CDR3 amino acids: CASSVETSGKKTQYF. The DNA for the CDR3 is TGTGCCAGCAGCGTAGAAACTAGCGGGAAAAAGACCCAGTACTTC.

The chain has TRBV4-1 and TRBJ1-2, with a weak D call TRBD1 (6 bases). In germline, CDR1 is MGHRA, CDR2 YSYEKL. Trimming removed 0 bases from V and 5 bases from J, with 13 bases in between. The CDR3 extends over 15 amino acids. The CDR3 is CASSQDPRTAYGYTF. The CDR3 DNA reads TGCGCCAGCAGCCAAGATCCGAGGACAGCGTATGGCTACACCTTC.

This clonotype was seen at least ten times. V and J are TRBV20-1 and TRBJ2-7, with TRBD1 matching 10 bases. V shed 4 bases and J 4 bases; nucleotides not matched to a gene: 1. The germline V gene has CDR1 DFQATT and CDR2 SNEGSKA (reference sequence). The CDR3 extends over 12 amino acids. CDR3 sequence reads: CSATGQGYEQYF. In DNA form, the CDR3 reads TGCAGTGCTACGGGACAGGGGTACGAGCAGTACTTC.

J is TRBJ2-7 and V is TRBV20-1; 11 bases fit TRBD2. The end of the DNA is better explained by TRBJ2-4, so the J call may be wrong. Germline CDR1 DFQATT, CDR2 SNEGSKA (reference sequence). CDR3 size: 14 residues. In DNA form, the CDR3 reads TGCAGTGCTCGACTAGCGGGGAGACCAAACATTCAGTACTTC. It encodes CSARLAGRPNIQYF.

There are many counts of this clonotype. The V and J genes are TRBV10-3 and TRBJ2-5; 8 bases map to TRBD2. The CDR3 is 13 amino acids. The germline CDR1 and CDR2 sequences are ENHRY and SYGVKD. V was clipped by 6 bases and J by 2 bases; unmatched bases: 2. Here the CDR3 DNA reads TGTGCCATCAGCCCTAGCGGGCAAGAGACCCAGTACTTC. This gives the protein CAISPSGQETQYF.

In its sample, this clonotype was seen a few times. The rearrangement uses TRBV20-1 and TRBJ1-5; D gene uncertain. Trimming removed 0 bases from V and 0 bases from J, with 6 bases in between. Germline CDR1 reads DFQATT; CDR2 reads SNEGSKA (reference sequence). The CDR3 is 14 amino acids. The DNA of the CDR3 is TGCAGTGCTAGAGATAACCCTAGCAATCAGCCCCAGCATTTT. This encodes CSARDNPSNQPQHF.

The chain employs TRBV20-1 and TRBJ2-2; 9 positions agree with TRBD1. The CDR3 is 16 amino acids. Germline V lookup: CDR1 DFQATT, CDR2 SNEGSKA (reference sequence). V shed 2 bases and J 3 bases; nucleotides not matched to a gene: 7. DNA for the CDR3: TGCAGTGCTAGAAATCCGACAGGGGGGGACACCGGGGAGCTGTTTTTT. Amino acid sequence: CSARNPTGGDTGELFF.

About this clonotype itself: This may stem from a read error, because a much larger clone lies one nucleotide away. The chain employs TRBV5-1 and TRBJ1-4; possible D gene TRBD1, 5 bases. The CDR3 sequence is 15 residues long. The V gene's germline CDR1 is SGHRS and CDR2 YFSETQ. CDR3 sequence: CASGLTVATNEKLFF. The CDR3 bases are TGCGCCAGCGGCTTGACAGTTGCAACTAATGAAAAACTGTTTTTT.

This clonotype was observed at least ten times. J is TRBJ2-1 and V is TRBV20-1, with TRBD1 matching 8 bases. The V segment lost 0 bases and the J segment 15 bases; nucleotides outside the gene matches: 10. The germline V gene has CDR1 DFQATT and CDR2 SNEGSKA (reference sequence). CDR3 size: 13 residues. This CDR3 is CSARDTGGKLSFF. The CDR3 region has the DNA TGCAGTGCTAGAGACACAGGGGGGAAATTATCGTTCTTC.